The next 3 T cell receptor beta chains were all read from a single sample in a study of blood T cell repertoires in COVID-19. Produced via immunoSEQ multiplex PCR; TCRdb's table is partial and in-frame only. The sample carries roughly 240,000 clones, roughly 88% recorded once. The sequencing input was peripheral blood. Receptors were obtained from a woman of 80 years or more with COVID-19, enrolled during active disease.

This clone is a singleton in its sample. V gene TRBV5-1 combines with J gene TRBJ1-1; perhaps TRBD1 as D (5 bases). The CDR3 runs to 13 residues. Germline V gene data show CDR1 as SGHRS and CDR2 as YFSETQ. Deletions cut 0 bases from V and 7 bases from J, with 10 bases between. CDR3 DNA sequence: TGCGCCAGCAGCTTGGGGGGCACACTTGAAGCTTTCTTT. Its protein is CASSLGGTLEAFF.

The DNA for the CDR3 is TGTGCCAGCAGCCAAGACGCAGGGAACTATGGCTACACCTTC. Its translation is CASSQDAGNYGYTF. The genes are TRBV4-2 and TRBJ1-2; D may be TRBD1 (5 bases). Germline V gene sequence: CDR1 LGHNA, CDR2 YNFKEQ. The CDR3 length is 14 residues. V gave up 0 bases and J gave up 2 bases, with 7 bases separating them.

Concerning this clone itself: In the same sample, other DNA sequences code for this CDR3. This chain joins TRBV5-1 and TRBJ1-1; no clear D gene. V gave up 6 bases and J gave up 3 bases, with 15 bases separating them. The germline V gene encodes CDR1 SGHRS and CDR2 YFSETQ. CDR3 length equals 14 residues. The CDR3 nucleotides read TGCGCCAGCACCCTATCCAATTTGGACACTGAAGCTTTCTTT. This sequence encodes CASTLSNLDTEAFF.